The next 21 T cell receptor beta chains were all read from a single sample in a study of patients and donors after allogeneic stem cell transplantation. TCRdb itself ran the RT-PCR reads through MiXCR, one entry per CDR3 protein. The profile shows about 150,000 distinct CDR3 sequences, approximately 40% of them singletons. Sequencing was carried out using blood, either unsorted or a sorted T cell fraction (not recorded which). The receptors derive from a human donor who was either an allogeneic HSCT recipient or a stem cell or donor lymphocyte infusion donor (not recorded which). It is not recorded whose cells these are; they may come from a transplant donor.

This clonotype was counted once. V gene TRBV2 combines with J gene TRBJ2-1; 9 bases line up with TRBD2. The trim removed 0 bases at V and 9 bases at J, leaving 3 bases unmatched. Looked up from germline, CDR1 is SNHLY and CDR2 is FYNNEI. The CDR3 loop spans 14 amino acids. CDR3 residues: CASSEARGGGEQFF. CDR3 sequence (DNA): TGTGCCAGCAGTGAAGCGCGGGGGGGAGGTGAGCAGTTCTTC.

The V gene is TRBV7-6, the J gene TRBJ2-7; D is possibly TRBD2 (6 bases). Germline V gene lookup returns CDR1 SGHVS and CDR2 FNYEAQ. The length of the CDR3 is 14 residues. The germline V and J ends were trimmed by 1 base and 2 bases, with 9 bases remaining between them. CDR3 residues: CASSLGTTTYEQYF. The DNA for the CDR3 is TGTGCCAGCAGCTTAGGGACTACTACCTACGAGCAGTACTTC.

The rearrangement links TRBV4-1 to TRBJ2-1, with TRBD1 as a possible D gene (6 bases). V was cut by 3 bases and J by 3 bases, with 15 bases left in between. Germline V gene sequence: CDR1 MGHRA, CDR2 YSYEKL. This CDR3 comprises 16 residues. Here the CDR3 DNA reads TGCGCCAGCAGCCAGTCCGGACAGCCGAACTACAATGAGCAGTTCTTC. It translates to CASSQSGQPNYNEQFF.

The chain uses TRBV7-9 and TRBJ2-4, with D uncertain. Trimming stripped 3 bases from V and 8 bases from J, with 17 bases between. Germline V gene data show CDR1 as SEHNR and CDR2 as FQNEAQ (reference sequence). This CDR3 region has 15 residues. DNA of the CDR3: TGTGCCAGCAGCTTGGCTCCGCGGAAGGTGGACATTCAGTACTTC. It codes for CASSLAPRKVDIQYF.

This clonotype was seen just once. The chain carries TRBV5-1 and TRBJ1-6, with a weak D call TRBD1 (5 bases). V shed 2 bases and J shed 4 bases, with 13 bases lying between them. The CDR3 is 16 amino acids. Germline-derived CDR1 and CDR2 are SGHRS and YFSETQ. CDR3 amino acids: CASSFGASGYNSPLHF. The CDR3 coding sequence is TGCGCCAGCAGCTTCGGGGCCTCCGGGTATAATTCACCCCTCCACTTT.

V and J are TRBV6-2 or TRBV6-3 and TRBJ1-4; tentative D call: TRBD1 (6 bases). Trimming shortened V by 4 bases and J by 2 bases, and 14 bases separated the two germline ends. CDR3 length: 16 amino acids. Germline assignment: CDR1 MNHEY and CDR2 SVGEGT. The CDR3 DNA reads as TGTGCCAGCAGTTCAACCAGACAGGCCACTAATGAAAAACTGTTTTTT. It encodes CASSSTRQATNEKLFF.

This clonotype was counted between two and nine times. The CDR3 nucleotides are TGTGCCAGCAGCGTAGCTGGGGGTGATCAGCCCCAGCATTTT. This encodes CASSVAGGDQPQHF. The chain uses TRBV9 and TRBJ1-5; the D gene is possibly TRBD1 (5 bases). Trimming removed 0 bases from V and 5 bases from J, with 9 bases in between. The CDR3 runs 14 residues. The V gene's germline CDR1 is SGDLS and CDR2 YYNGEE.

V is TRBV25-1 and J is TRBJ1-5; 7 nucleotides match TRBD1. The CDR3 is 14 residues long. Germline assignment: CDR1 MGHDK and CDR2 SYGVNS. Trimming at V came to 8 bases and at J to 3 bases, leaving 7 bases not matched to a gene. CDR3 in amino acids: CASARTGPNQPQHF. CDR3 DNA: TGTGCCAGCGCACGGACAGGCCCCAATCAGCCCCAGCATTTT. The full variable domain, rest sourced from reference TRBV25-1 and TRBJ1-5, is EADIYQTPRYLVIGTGKKITLECSQTMGHDKMYWYQQDPGMELHLIHYSYGVNSTEKGDLSSESTVSRIRTEHFPLTLESARPSHTSQYLCASARTGPNQPQHFGDGTRLSIL.

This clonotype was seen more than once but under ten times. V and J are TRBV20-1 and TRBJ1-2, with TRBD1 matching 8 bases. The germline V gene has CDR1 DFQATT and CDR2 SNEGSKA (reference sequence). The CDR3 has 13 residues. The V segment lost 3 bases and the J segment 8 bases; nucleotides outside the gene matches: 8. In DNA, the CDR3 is TGCAGTGCTAGGGAACAGGGGGTTAAGGGCTACACCTTC. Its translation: CSAREQGVKGYTF.

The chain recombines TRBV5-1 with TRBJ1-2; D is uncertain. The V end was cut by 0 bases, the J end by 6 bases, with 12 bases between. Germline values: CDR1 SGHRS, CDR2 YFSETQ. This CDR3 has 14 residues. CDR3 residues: CASSLAGRSNGYTF. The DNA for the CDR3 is TGCGCCAGCAGCTTGGCCGGCAGGAGCAATGGCTACACCTTC.

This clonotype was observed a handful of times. DNA for the CDR3: TGTGCCACCAGTGACCTGGTCGGGGGAGAAGAGCAGTTCTTC. Amino acids: CATSDLVGGEEQFF. The chain combines TRBV24-1 with TRBJ2-1, with D tentatively TRBD2 (6 bases). The CDR3 consists of 14 residues. In germline, CDR1 is KGHDR, CDR2 SFDVKD. With 4 bases removed from V and 10 bases from J, the gap between germline ends came to 16 bases.

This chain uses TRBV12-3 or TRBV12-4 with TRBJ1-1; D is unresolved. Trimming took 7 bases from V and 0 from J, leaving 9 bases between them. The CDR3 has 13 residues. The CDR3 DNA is TGTGCCAGCACTAGAGCGATGAACACTGAAGCTTTCTTT. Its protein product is CASTRAMNTEAFF.

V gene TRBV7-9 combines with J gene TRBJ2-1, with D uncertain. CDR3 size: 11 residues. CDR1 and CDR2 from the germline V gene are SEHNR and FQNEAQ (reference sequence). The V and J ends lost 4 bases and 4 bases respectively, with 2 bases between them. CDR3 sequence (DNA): TGTGCCAGCAGCTATTACAATGAGCAGTTCTTC. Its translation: CASSYYNEQFF.

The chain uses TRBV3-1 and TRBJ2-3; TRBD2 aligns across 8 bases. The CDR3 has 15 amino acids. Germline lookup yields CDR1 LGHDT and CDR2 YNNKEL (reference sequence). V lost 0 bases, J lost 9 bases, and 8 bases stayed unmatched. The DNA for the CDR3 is TGTGCCAGCAGCCAAGAATGGGAAGTAGCGGGGACGCAGTATTTT. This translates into CASSQEWEVAGTQYF.

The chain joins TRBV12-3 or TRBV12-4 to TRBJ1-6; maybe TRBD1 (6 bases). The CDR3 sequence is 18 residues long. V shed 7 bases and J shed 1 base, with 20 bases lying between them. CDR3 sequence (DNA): TGTGCCAGCAACCTACAGGGTTCTTCGGAATCCTATAATTCACCCCTCCACTTT. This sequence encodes CASNLQGSSESYNSPLHF.

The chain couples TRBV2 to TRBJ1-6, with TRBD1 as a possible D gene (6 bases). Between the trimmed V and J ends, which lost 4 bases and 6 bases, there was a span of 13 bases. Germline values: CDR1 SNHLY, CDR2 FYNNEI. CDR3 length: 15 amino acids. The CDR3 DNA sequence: TGTGCCAGCAGTGGCGCGGACAGTCCTAATTCACCCCTCCACTTT. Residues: CASSGADSPNSPLHF. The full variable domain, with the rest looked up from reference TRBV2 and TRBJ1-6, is EPEVTQTPSHQVTQMGQEVILRCVPISNHLYFYWYRQILGQKVEFLVSFYNNEISEKSEIFDDQFSVERPDGSNFTLKIRSTKLEDSAMYFCASSGADSPNSPLHFGNGTRLTVT.

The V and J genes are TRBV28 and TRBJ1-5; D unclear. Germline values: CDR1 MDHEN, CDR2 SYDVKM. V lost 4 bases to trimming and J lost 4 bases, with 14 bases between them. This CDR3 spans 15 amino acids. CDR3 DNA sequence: TGTGCCAGCAGTTCGGTCCGGGAGCTAAATCAGCCCCAGCATTTT. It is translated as CASSSVRELNQPQHF. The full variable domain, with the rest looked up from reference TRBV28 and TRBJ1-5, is DVKVTQSSRYLVKRTGEKVFLECVQDMDHENMFWYRQDPGLGLRLIYFSYDVKMKEKGDIPEGYSVSREKKERFSLILESASTNQTSMYLCASSSVRELNQPQHFGDGTRLSIL.

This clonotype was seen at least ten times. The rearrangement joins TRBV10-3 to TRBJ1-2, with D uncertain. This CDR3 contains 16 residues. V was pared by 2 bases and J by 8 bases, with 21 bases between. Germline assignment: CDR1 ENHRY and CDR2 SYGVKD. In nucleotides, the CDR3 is TGTGCCATCAGTGAGCCGCGTCGGGTTCCCGGAGGGGGCTACACCTTC. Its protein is CAISEPRRVPGGGYTF.

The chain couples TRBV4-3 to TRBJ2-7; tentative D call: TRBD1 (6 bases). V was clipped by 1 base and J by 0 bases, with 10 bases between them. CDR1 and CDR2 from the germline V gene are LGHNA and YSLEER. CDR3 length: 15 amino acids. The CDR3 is CASSQALDSSYEQYF. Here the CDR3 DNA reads TGCGCCAGCAGCCAAGCCTTGGACAGCTCCTACGAGCAGTACTTC.

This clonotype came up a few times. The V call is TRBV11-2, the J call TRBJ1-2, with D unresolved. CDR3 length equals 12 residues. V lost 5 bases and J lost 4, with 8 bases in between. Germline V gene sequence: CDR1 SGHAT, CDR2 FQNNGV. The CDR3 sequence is CASSPVGYGYTF. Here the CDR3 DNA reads TGTGCCAGCAGCCCTGTAGGCTATGGCTACACCTTC. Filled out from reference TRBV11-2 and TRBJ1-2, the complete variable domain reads EAGVAQSPRYKIIEKRQSVAFWCNPISGHATLYWYQQILGQGPKLLIQFQNNGVVDDSQLPKDRFSAERLKGVDSTLKIQPAKLEDSAVYLCASSPVGYGYTFGSGTRLTVV.

CDR3 nucleotides: TGTGCCAGCAGTTCCATTCCTCCGGGACTAGCGAACACCGGGGAGCTGTTTTTT. The encoded protein is CASSSIPPGLANTGELFF. This rearrangement joins TRBV6-5 to TRBJ2-2; 8 bases match TRBD2. V was clipped by 4 bases and J by 0 bases; unmatched bases: 10. Germline assignment: CDR1 MNHEY and CDR2 SVGAGI. The length of the CDR3 is 18 residues.